These 22 T cell receptor beta chains came from one sample sequenced in a study of Tregs in tolerant kidney transplant recipients. Produced via immunoSEQ multiplex PCR; TCRdb's table is partial and in-frame only. Its listing shows over 25,000 clones. This sample comprised CD8+ T cells from blood, obtained before the transplant. These receptors originate from a human donor who received a combined kidney and bone marrow transplant.

Points on this clone: The read ends 3 residues before the CDR3 terminus; that terminus is restored from the germline J gene. The chain combines TRBV19 with TRBJ2-7; tentative D call: TRBD1 (6 bases). There are 11 residues in the CDR3. V lost 6 bases and J lost 3, with 6 bases in between. Germline loops: CDR1 LNHDA, CDR2 SQIVND (reference sequence). The CDR3 bases that were read are TGTGCCAGTAGACAGGGCTACGAG. This codes for CASRQGYE. The complete CDR3 reads CASRQGYEQYF.

In regard to this clone: The CDR3 end falls 3 residues outside the read, so it is completed with the germline J gene. The V gene is TRBV7-9, the J gene TRBJ2-1; D is possibly TRBD2 (5 bases). This CDR3 region has 14 residues. Germline assignment: CDR1 SEHNR and CDR2 FQNEAQ (reference sequence). The V end was cut by 3 bases, the J end by 1 base, with 7 bases between. Partial CDR3 DNA: TGTGCCAGCAGCTTGCCGGGGTCCTACAATGAG. Its protein product is CASSLPGSYNE. The CDR3, in full, reads CASSLPGSYNEQFF.

Regarding this clone: The read finishes 3 residues shy of the CDR3 end, and the germline J gene is used to complete it. The V gene is TRBV19, the J gene TRBJ2-2, with 10 bases matching TRBD1. Germline V gives CDR1 LNHDA, CDR2 SQIVND (reference sequence). V was clipped by 2 bases and J by 6 bases; unmatched bases: 9. The CDR3 consists of 17 residues. The sequenced part of the CDR3 DNA is TGTGCCAGTAGTATAATCGGGACAGGGGAGGGGCCCGGGGAG. Translation: CASSIIGTGEGPGE. The full CDR3 protein reads CASSIIGTGEGPGELFF.

Notes on this clone: Read sequence stops 3 residues before the CDR3 end, and the germline J gene provides the missing end. This chain links TRBV7-9 with TRBJ2-7; tentative D call: TRBD2 (6 bases). Germline V CDR1 and CDR2: SEHNR, FQNEAQ (reference sequence). V dropped 5 bases and J dropped 0 bases, with 14 bases sitting between them. The CDR3 is 15 amino acids. CDR3 bases read: TGTGCCAGCAGCCGGAGGGGTCCTAACTCCTACGAG. This sequence encodes CASSRRGPNSYE. The whole CDR3 sequence reads CASSRRGPNSYEQYF. Full variable domain (remainder filled in from reference TRBV7-9 and TRBJ2-7): DTGVSQNPRHKITKRGQNVTFRCDPISEHNRLYWYRQTLGQGPEFLTYFQNEAQLEKSRLLSDRFSAERPKGSFSTLEIQRTEQGDSAMYLCASSRRGPNSYEQYFGPGTRLTVT.

CDR3 DNA (partial): TGTGCCTGGACTGGGCGGGGAATTACCTACGAG. Translating gives CAWTGRGITYE. The full CDR3 protein reads CAWTGRGITYEQYF. The genes are TRBV30 and TRBJ2-7; a possible D gene is TRBD2 (6 bases). The CDR3 is cut off 3 residues early in the read; its end comes from the germline J gene. The CDR3 has 14 amino acids. V dropped 4 bases and J dropped 2 bases, with 15 bases sitting between them. Germline V gives CDR1 GTSNPN, CDR2 SVGIG (reference sequence).

Comments on this clone: The missing CDR3 end, 3 residues past where the read stops, is filled in from the germline J gene. The chain is built from TRBV7-6 and TRBJ1-2; 7 bases match TRBD1. V was clipped by 5 bases and J by 6 bases; unmatched bases: 3. CDR1 and CDR2 from the germline V gene are SGHVS and FNYEAQ. The CDR3 covers 12 residues. CDR3 DNA, as far as it was read: TGTGCCAGCAGCATCGACAGGGATGGC. It yields the protein CASSIDRDG. The full CDR3 is CASSIDRDGYTF.

For this clone: The read ends 3 residues before the CDR3 terminus; that terminus is restored from the germline J gene. The sample contains more than one DNA sequence encoding this CDR3. V and J are TRBV19 and TRBJ1-1; maybe TRBD1 (5 bases). Germline V gene sequence: CDR1 LNHDA, CDR2 SQIVND (reference sequence). This CDR3 is built from 14 residues. V was pared by 6 bases and J by 6 bases, with 17 bases between. Incomplete CDR3 DNA: TGTGCCAGTAGCACCACGAGGGGTTTCCCTGAA. Its translation: CASSTTRGFPE. The whole CDR3 protein is CASSTTRGFPEAFF.

Details on this clone: The read terminates 3 residues before the CDR3 end, so the remaining end is supplied by the germline J gene. The rearrangement joins TRBV6-2 or TRBV6-3 to TRBJ2-2, with 7 bases identical to TRBD1. V dropped 6 bases and J dropped 3; count of bases not matched to a gene: 10. The CDR3 totals 16 residues. The germline V gene encodes CDR1 MNHEY and CDR2 SVGEGT. The part of the CDR3 DNA that was read is TGTGCCAGCAGGTACGACAGGGATGAGGACACCGGGGAG. This translates into CASRYDRDEDTGE. The whole CDR3 sequence is CASRYDRDEDTGELFF.

A word on this clone: The read ends 3 residues early relative to the CDR3; the germline J gene fills the gap. The rearrangement joins TRBV7-9 to TRBJ2-7, with D perhaps matching TRBD2 (7 bases). The CDR3 is 15 amino acids. Trimming left V 5 bases short and J 2 bases short, with 16 bases between. Germline loops: CDR1 SEHNR, CDR2 FQNEAQ (reference sequence). The CDR3 spells CASSAPGGPPYEQYF. The CDR3 DNA, read in part, is TGTGCCAGCAGCGCCCCGGGGGGCCCCCCCTACGAG.

About this clone itself: The junction departs from germline at one end; a sequencing error may be responsible. The read terminates 3 residues before the CDR3 end, so the remaining end is supplied by the germline J gene. The gene calls are TRBV6-2 or TRBV6-3 and TRBJ2-7; TRBD2 matches at 14 bases. The CDR3 is 16 amino acids. Germline assignment: CDR1 MNHEY and CDR2 SVGEGT. The CDR3 region is CASSATSGRASDEQYF. Partial CDR3 DNA: TGTGCCAGCAGCGCGACTAGCGGGAGGGCCTCCGACGAG.

Worth noting for this clone: The CDR3 is cut off 3 residues early in the read; its end comes from the germline J gene. This chain joins TRBV20-1 and TRBJ1-4, with 9 positions matching TRBD1. This CDR3 is 13 amino acids long. Trimming cost V 6 bases and J 9 bases; bases outside gene matches: 8. The germline V gene encodes CDR1 DFQATT and CDR2 SNEGSKA (reference sequence). The CDR3 DNA, read in part, is TGCAGTGCCCTCCGGGACAGGGATCAAAAA. Translated: CSALRDRDQK. The entire CDR3 is CSALRDRDQKLFF.

A remark on this clone: The CDR3 end lies 3 residues beyond the end of the read and is filled in from the germline J gene. The chain combines TRBV5-4 with TRBJ2-7; 9 bases agree with TRBD1. Per germline, CDR1 SGHNT and CDR2 YYREEE (reference sequence). This CDR3 comprises 15 residues. With V trimmed by 5 bases and J by 5 bases, 11 bases remained unmatched. CDR3 loop: CASRQPGQGTHEQYF. CDR3 DNA, as far as it was read: TGTGCCAGCAGACAACCGGGACAGGGTACCCACGAG. Full variable domain (remainder filled in from reference TRBV5-4 and TRBJ2-7): ETGVTQSPTHLIKTRGQQVTLRCSSQSGHNTVSWYQQALGQGPQFIFQYYREEENGRGNFPPRFSGLQFPNYSSELNVNALELDDSALYLCASRQPGQGTHEQYFGPGTRLTVT.

Notes on this clone: The CDR3 end lies 3 residues beyond the end of the read and is filled in from the germline J gene. The rearrangement joins TRBV29-1 to TRBJ2-7, with D perhaps assigned TRBD1 or TRBD2 (5 bases each). There are 15 residues in the CDR3. CDR1 SQVTM and CDR2 ANQGSEA come from the germline V gene. Trimming took off 2 bases at V and 3 bases at J, with 17 bases between the two ends. The sequenced part of the CDR3 DNA is TGCAGCGTTGAAAGGGAGCAGGGTCCAAACTACGAG. Amino acid sequence: CSVEREQGPNYE. The complete CDR3 protein is CSVEREQGPNYEQYF.

As concerns this clone: The CDR3 is cut off 3 residues early in the read; its end comes from the germline J gene. The rearrangement uses TRBV19 and TRBJ2-7; TRBD1 aligns across 8 bases. The germline V gene has CDR1 LNHDA and CDR2 SQIVND (reference sequence). Trimming at V came to 10 bases and at J to 2 bases, leaving 4 bases not matched to a gene. CDR3 length: 12 residues. Incomplete CDR3 DNA: TGTGCCACCCGGGACAGGACCTACGAG. Translated, it gives CATRDRTYE. From start to end, the CDR3 is CATRDRTYEQYF.

On this clone itself: The CDR3 goes on 3 residues after the read ends, and that part is filled in from the germline J gene. This chain uses TRBV19 with TRBJ2-3; 10 bases align to TRBD2. Germline-derived CDR1 and CDR2 are LNHDA and SQIVND (reference sequence). CDR3 size: 17 residues. The V and J ends lost 5 bases and 4 bases, in that order; junction bases with no gene match: 12. Partial CDR3 DNA: TGTGCCAGTAGTCTCCGATCTCTAGCGGGGGACTCAGATACG. Translated, it gives CASSLRSLAGDSDT. The full-length CDR3 reads as CASSLRSLAGDSDTQYF.

As for this clone: Read sequence stops 3 residues before the CDR3 end, and the germline J gene provides the missing end. The rearrangement links TRBV14 to TRBJ1-2, with 8 positions matching TRBD1. CDR3 length: 14 residues. Germline V gene data show CDR1 as SGHDN and CDR2 as FVKESK. V was pared by 1 base and J by 4 bases, with 2 bases of the junction left unmatched. The chain's CDR3 is CASSQGQGIYGYTF. The CDR3 DNA, read in part, is TGTGCCAGCAGCCAAGGACAGGGGATCTATGGC.

Turning to this clone: The observed sequence ends 3 residues before the CDR3 terminus, with the missing tail filled in from the germline J gene. V gene TRBV6-2 or TRBV6-3 combines with J gene TRBJ1-1; D is perhaps TRBD1 (6 bases). Germline CDR1 and CDR2: MNHEY and SVGEGT. The germline V and J ends were trimmed by 8 bases and 4 bases, with 14 bases remaining between them. CDR3 length: 13 residues. CDR3 DNA, as far as it was read: TGTGCCAGCCAACAGGGAGTGGGCACTGAA. Translated: CASQQGVGTE. The whole CDR3 protein is CASQQGVGTEAFF.

Worth noting for this clone: Read data end 3 residues before the CDR3 end; the end is taken from the germline J gene. The chain has TRBV7-2 and TRBJ2-1, with TRBD2 matching 7 bases. Germline values: CDR1 SGHTA, CDR2 FQGNSA. Unmatched junction bases numbered 9, after V lost 5 bases and J lost 8 bases. The CDR3 spans 14 residues. The CDR3 loop is CASSPTIGGYEQFF. CDR3 DNA (partial): TGTGCCAGCAGCCCCACGATCGGGGGGTATGAG.

In the case of this clone: The read comes to an end 3 residues before the CDR3 does, leaving the germline J gene to fill in the end. The V gene is TRBV30, the J gene TRBJ2-7; the match to TRBD1 covers 8 bases. The CDR3 is made up of 12 amino acids. Germline V gives CDR1 GTSNPN, CDR2 SVGIG (reference sequence). The CDR3: CSGTGATYEQYF. Incomplete CDR3 DNA: TGTTCGGGGACAGGAGCTACCTACGAG.

Worth noting for this clone: The CDR3 end is not reached by the read, which stops 3 residues before it; the germline J gene fills it in. The gene calls are TRBV2 and TRBJ2-7, with 7 bases aligning to TRBD2. The CDR3 length is 17 residues. In germline, CDR1 is SNHLY, CDR2 FYNNEI. V shed 0 bases, J shed 2 bases, and the junction held 10 bases outside the gene matches. CDR3: CASSEAPSGVQPYEQYF. The DNA read from the CDR3 is TGTGCCAGCAGTGAAGCGCCCAGCGGGGTACAGCCCTACGAG.

About this clone: The read ends 3 residues shy of where the CDR3 ends; the end is completed using the germline J gene. V and J are TRBV7-6 and TRBJ2-3, with 16 bases matching TRBD2. CDR1 is SGHVS and CDR2 is FNYEAQ in the germline V gene. CDR3 length: 13 amino acids. The covered CDR3 bases are TGTGCCAGCACGGGACTAGCGGGGGGGACG. Encoded protein: CASTGLAGGT. The whole CDR3 sequence is CASTGLAGGTQYF.

About this clone: The read terminates 3 residues before the CDR3 end, so the remaining end is supplied by the germline J gene. The chain joins TRBV13 to TRBJ2-5; 10 bases are shared with TRBD2. CDR3 length equals 17 residues. Germline V gives CDR1 PRHDT, CDR2 FYEKMQ (reference sequence). J lost 5 bases, V lost 5 bases, and 14 bases had no gene match. The CDR3 reads CASSPSATSGMEETQYF. Incomplete CDR3 DNA: TGTGCCAGCAGCCCATCGGCCACTAGCGGGATGGAGGAGACC.